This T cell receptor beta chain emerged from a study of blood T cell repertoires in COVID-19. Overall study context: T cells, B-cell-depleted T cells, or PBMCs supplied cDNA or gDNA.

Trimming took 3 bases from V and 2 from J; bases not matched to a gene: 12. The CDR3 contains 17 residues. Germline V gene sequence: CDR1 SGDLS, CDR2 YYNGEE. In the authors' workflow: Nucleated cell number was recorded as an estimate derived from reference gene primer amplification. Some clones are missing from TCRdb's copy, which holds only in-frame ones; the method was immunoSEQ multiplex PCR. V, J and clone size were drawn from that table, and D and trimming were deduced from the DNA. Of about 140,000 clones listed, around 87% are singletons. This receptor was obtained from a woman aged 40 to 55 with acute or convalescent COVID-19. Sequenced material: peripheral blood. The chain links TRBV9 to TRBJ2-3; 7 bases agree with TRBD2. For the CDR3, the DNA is TGTGCCAGCAGCGCTGGAGCGGGATCTTCGGTCACAGATACGCAGTATTTT. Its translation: CASSAGAGSSVTDTQYF.